Each of the 27 T cell receptor beta chains below was sequenced from the same sample in a study of T-cell memory formation after mild COVID-19. TCRdb fed the 5' RACE reads into MiXCR, producing one record per CDR3 protein. The sample has approximately 250,000 distinct CDR3 sequences, roughly 17% seen once; the top ten hold around 21%. Sequenced material: PBMCs or a T cell subset sorted from them (not recorded which). Every receptor here comes from a man aged 18 to 35 who had mild COVID-19 (a few samples of this study predate the infection). Cell type and time point are not known.

In this sample, this clonotype turned up a few times. The chain joins TRBV9 to TRBJ1-2; D is possibly TRBD1 (6 bases). The CDR3 covers 17 residues. CDR1 is SGDLS, CDR2 YYNGEE, per germline. V was clipped by 0 bases and J by 2 bases, with 17 bases between them. This CDR3 reads CASSVVRDTGPNYGYTF. CDR3 nucleotide sequence: TGTGCCAGCAGCGTAGTCAGAGACACAGGGCCAAACTATGGCTACACCTTC.

This chain links TRBV4-3 with TRBJ2-5; TRBD2 matches at 9 bases. CDR1 LGHNA and CDR2 YSLEER come from the germline V gene. CDR3 length equals 16 residues. Germline trimming cut 4 bases from V and 5 bases from J; bases unmatched to any gene: 11. This chain's CDR3 is CASSPGGLAGWETQYF. Written as DNA, the CDR3 is TGCGCCAGCAGCCCGGGGGGCCTAGCGGGGTGGGAGACCCAGTACTTC.

This clonotype has just a few counts. The chain couples TRBV5-5 to TRBJ2-3; no definite D call. This CDR3 contains 13 residues. V lost 5 bases, J lost 4 bases, and 11 bases lay in between. Germline CDR1 and CDR2: SGHKS and YYEKEE (reference sequence). CDR3 protein: CASSSPSADTQYF. The CDR3, as DNA: TGTGCCAGCAGTTCACCCTCGGCAGATACGCAGTATTTT.

The chain carries TRBV12-5 and TRBJ2-5; D uncertain. V lost 6 bases, J lost 5 bases, and 7 bases lay in between. The CDR3 spans 11 residues. In germline, CDR1 is LGHNT, CDR2 FRNRAP. The CDR3 protein is CASGSRETQYF. CDR3 nucleotides: TGTGCTAGTGGCTCACGGGAGACCCAGTACTTC.

J is TRBJ2-3 and V is TRBV6-6; a weak D match, TRBD1 (7 bases). Per germline, CDR1 MNHNY and CDR2 SVGAGI (reference sequence). The ends were cut back, 7 bases at V and 1 base at J, with 15 bases in the middle. The CDR3 is made up of 15 amino acids. CDR3 protein: CASIDGGTGTDTQYF. For the CDR3, the DNA is TGTGCCAGCATCGATGGGGGGACAGGCACAGATACGCAGTATTTT.

This clonotype was recorded only once. The rearrangement joins TRBV7-2 to TRBJ2-1, with 11 bases that match TRBD1. Per the germline V gene, CDR1 is SGHTA and CDR2 is FQGNSA. CDR3 length: 14 residues. J gave up 0 bases and V 8 bases, and 0 bases lay outside the gene matches. The CDR3 DNA follows: TGTGCCAGCGGGACAGGGGGCTCCTACAATGAGCAGTTCTTC. This encodes CASGTGGSYNEQFF.

The chain joins TRBV2 to TRBJ2-7; 8 bases map to TRBD1. J was trimmed by 3 bases and V by 2 bases; bases with no gene match: 3. Per germline, CDR1 SNHLY and CDR2 FYNNEI. This CDR3 comprises 14 residues. CDR3 bases: TGTGCCAGCAGTGAATCGGGACAGGTCTACGAGCAGTACTTC. Residues: CASSESGQVYEQYF.

The sample holds many counts of this clonotype. The gene calls are TRBV5-1 and TRBJ2-5; TRBD2 is a possible D gene (5 bases). The V gene lost 4 bases and the J gene lost 4 bases, with 20 bases spanning the gap. Germline V CDR1 and CDR2: SGHRS, YFSETQ. This CDR3 comprises 16 residues. CDR3 region: CASSPERPKAGETQYF. Here the CDR3 DNA reads TGCGCCAGCAGCCCAGAGAGGCCTAAGGCGGGAGAGACCCAGTACTTC.

This clonotype was seen a few times. The chain is built from TRBV30 and TRBJ2-7; perhaps TRBD2 as D (6 bases). V lost 2 bases to trimming and J lost 0 bases, with 8 bases between them. Germline V gives CDR1 GTSNPN, CDR2 SVGIG (reference sequence). This CDR3 is built from 13 residues. For the CDR3, the DNA is TGTGCCTGGAGTAGCGGGCTCTCCTACGAGCAGTACTTC. Residues: CAWSSGLSYEQYF. The whole variable domain, filled in from reference TRBV30 and TRBJ2-7, reads SQTIHQWPATLVQPVGSPLSLECTVEGTSNPNLYWYRQAAGRGLQLLFYSVGIGQISSEVPQNLSASRPQDRQFILSSKKLLLSDSGFYLCAWSSGLSYEQYFGPGTRLTVT.

The chain has TRBV5-1 and TRBJ2-5; 7 bases are shared with TRBD1. The CDR3 loop spans 14 amino acids. The germline V gene encodes CDR1 SGHRS and CDR2 YFSETQ. V dropped 0 bases and J dropped 8; count of bases not matched to a gene: 7. The CDR3 bases are TGCGCCAGCAGCTTGGCCCCGGGACAGCCCACCCAGTACTTC. It encodes CASSLAPGQPTQYF.

The table lists this clonotype with a count of one. The chain has TRBV7-3 and TRBJ1-2; D gene uncertain. CDR3 length: 15 amino acids. CDR1 and CDR2 from the germline V gene are SGHTA and FQGTGA. V lost 3 bases to trimming and J lost 4 bases, with 15 bases between them. In DNA, the CDR3 is TGTGCCAGCAGCTTCTACGCCTTGACCCCCTATGGCTACACCTTC. It encodes CASSFYALTPYGYTF.

The CDR3 sequence is CAAQGASGYTF. The CDR3 nucleotides are TGTGCCGCACAGGGCGCGAGTGGCTACACCTTC. J is TRBJ1-2 and V is TRBV10-3; TRBD1 might be the D (6 bases). V was trimmed by 11 bases and J by 7 bases, leaving 14 bases between them. The CDR3 runs to 11 residues. Per the germline V gene, CDR1 is ENHRY and CDR2 is SYGVKD.

The V and J genes are TRBV5-5 and TRBJ1-1; TRBD1 agrees at 9 bases. Germline CDR1 and CDR2: SGHKS and YYEKEE (reference sequence). The CDR3 is made up of 15 amino acids. V lost 1 base and J lost 4; bases outside the gene matches: 5. CDR3 residues: CASSLFVTGGTEAFF. The CDR3 DNA reads TGTGCCAGCAGCTTGTTTGTGACAGGGGGCACTGAAGCTTTCTTT.

The J gene is TRBJ2-7, the V gene TRBV6-2 or TRBV6-3; D possibly matches TRBD1 or TRBD2 (6 bases each). The CDR3 covers 15 residues. V lost 0 bases and J 4 bases, leaving 13 bases between the germline ends. Germline CDR1 and CDR2: MNHEY and SVGEGT. CDR3 residues: CASSYSRGGWYEQYV. CDR3 in DNA: TGTGCCAGCAGTTACTCGAGAGGGGGGTGGTACGAGCAGTACGTC.

This clonotype came up many times. This chain joins TRBV6-5 and TRBJ2-1, with 7 positions matching TRBD1. Germline V gene lookup returns CDR1 MNHEY and CDR2 SVGAGI. The CDR3 sequence is 13 residues long. V was clipped by 6 bases and J by 15 bases; unmatched bases: 14. Here the CDR3 DNA reads TGTGCCAGCAGGAACCGACAGGGCGGTTCGGGGTTCTTC. Its protein product is CASRNRQGGSGFF.

The chain carries TRBV30 and TRBJ2-5, with D possibly being TRBD2 (6 bases). V dropped 1 base and J dropped 3 bases, with 18 bases sitting between them. Germline values: CDR1 GTSNPN, CDR2 SVGIG (reference sequence). The CDR3 has 16 residues. This chain's CDR3 is CAWSEPWRTIKETQYF. DNA of the CDR3: TGTGCCTGGAGTGAACCTTGGCGGACTATTAAAGAGACCCAGTACTTC.

Only a few counts were recorded for this clonotype. V gene TRBV29-1 combines with J gene TRBJ2-7; 9 positions match TRBD1. Germline values: CDR1 SQVTM, CDR2 ANQGSEA. The trim removed 4 bases at V and 6 bases at J, leaving 4 bases unmatched. The CDR3 has 12 residues. CDR3 sequence: CSVGDREVEQYF. The CDR3 coding sequence is TGCAGCGTTGGGGACAGGGAGGTCGAGCAGTACTTC.

The CDR3 reads CASSSGDARSPQHF. The CDR3 DNA reads as TGCGCCAGCAGCTCGGGGGACGCACGCTCGCCCCAGCATTTT. The chain uses TRBV5-1 and TRBJ1-5, with D possibly being TRBD1 (5 bases). This CDR3 is built from 14 residues. Trimming removed 3 bases at V and 9 bases at J, with 16 bases between. Germline V gene sequence: CDR1 SGHRS, CDR2 YFSETQ.

The rearrangement uses TRBV20-1 and TRBJ2-5, with 7 bases fitting TRBD1. With V trimmed by 0 bases and J by 6 bases, 4 bases remained unmatched. The CDR3 runs 13 residues. Germline V gene lookup returns CDR1 DFQATT and CDR2 SNEGSKA (reference sequence). The CDR3 bases are TGCAGTGCTAGAGAAGGGGGCCTGAAGACCCAGTACTTC. Translating gives CSAREGGLKTQYF.

The V and J genes are TRBV4-1 and TRBJ2-1; D is undetermined. Trimming took 3 bases from V and 0 from J, leaving 12 bases between them. The germline CDR1 and CDR2 sequences are MGHRA and YSYEKL. This CDR3 spans 16 amino acids. The CDR3 DNA sequence: TGCGCCAGCAGCCACTACTACCTCCCCTCCTACAATGAGCAGTTCTTC. Translation gives CASSHYYLPSYNEQFF.

This clonotype appeared a few times. The chain combines TRBV20-1 with TRBJ2-7, with 7 bases that match TRBD1. The CDR3 spans 14 residues. Germline-derived CDR1 and CDR2 are DFQATT and SNEGSKA (reference sequence). Germline trimming cut 3 bases from V and 3 bases from J; bases unmatched to any gene: 8. The CDR3, as DNA: TGCAGTGCTAGCGCCGGGACAGCTAGCTACGAGCAGTACGTC. Translation gives CSASAGTASYEQYV.

The gene calls are TRBV5-1 and TRBJ1-1; D is undetermined. Germline V CDR1 and CDR2: SGHRS, YFSETQ. This CDR3 comprises 15 residues. Trimming left V 0 bases short and J 8 bases short, with 17 bases between. The CDR3 DNA reads as TGCGCCAGCAGCTTGGACTCCCAGCCTGGGGAGGAAGCTTTCTTT. Protein sequence: CASSLDSQPGEEAFF.

The gene calls are TRBV7-3 and TRBJ2-6; D remains unclear. Germline V gene data show CDR1 as SGHTA and CDR2 as FQGTGA. The CDR3 has 17 amino acids. Between the trimmed V and J ends, which lost 2 bases and 0 bases, there was a span of 11 bases. CDR3 protein: CASSLVGGNSGANVLTF. The CDR3 DNA sequence: TGTGCCAGCAGCTTAGTCGGTGGAAACTCTGGGGCCAACGTCCTGACTTTC.

This clonotype was seen at least ten times. The chain links TRBV12-3 or TRBV12-4 to TRBJ2-1; 8 bases are a match to TRBD2. Trimming cost V 6 bases and J 7 bases; bases outside gene matches: 5. This CDR3 is 13 amino acids long. The CDR3 spells CASRWSGGNEQFF. CDR3 DNA sequence: TGTGCCAGCAGATGGTCGGGGGGGAATGAGCAGTTCTTC.

A few counts support this clonotype. CDR3 DNA sequence: TGTGCCAGCAGCTACCGATCCGGGACTCGCAATGAGCAGTTCTTC. It codes for CASSYRSGTRNEQFF. The chain uses TRBV7-2 and TRBJ2-1, with a tentative D call TRBD2 (6 bases). The germline gives CDR1 SGHTA, CDR2 FQGNSA. The CDR3 extends over 15 amino acids. V lost 4 bases and J lost 6, with 16 bases in between.

This clonotype was found a few times. The rearrangement joins TRBV7-9 to TRBJ2-1, with a weak D call TRBD1 (6 bases). There are 16 residues in the CDR3. V lost 3 bases and J 2 bases, leaving 14 bases between the germline ends. The germline V gene has CDR1 SEHNR and CDR2 FQNEAQ (reference sequence). CDR3 DNA: TGTGCCAGCAGCTTGAGGACAGTCTACCCCTACAATGAGCAGTTCTTC. Residues: CASSLRTVYPYNEQFF.

V and J are TRBV5-1 and TRBJ2-7; D unresolved. Trimming pared 4 bases from V and 6 bases from J, leaving 20 bases between. The CDR3 is made up of 15 amino acids. Per germline, CDR1 SGHRS and CDR2 YFSETQ. In DNA, the CDR3 is TGCGCCAGCAGCGTTGACGGGTCCTCTTCGTTCGAGCAGTACGTC. Its protein product is CASSVDGSSSFEQYV.